A selection of T cell receptor beta chains follows, all from one sample in a study of early T cells in non-severe SARS-CoV-2 infection. Each CDR3 protein gets one entry after TCRdb re-called the 5' RACE reads with MiXCR. The sample has about 67,000 distinct CDR3 sequences, 11% seen once. Input material: whole blood. The source is an adult who was a healthcare worker with PCR-confirmed SARS-CoV-2 infection or an uninfected control (not recorded which). The CDR3 runs from the conserved cysteine through the conserved F or W. The D gene is left open where the match is weak. Size tells how often a clone was seen (once, few, many) or the class of an expanded clone, and some rows leave it out.

v_gene	abundance	d_gene	j_gene	CDR3aa	CDR3nt
TRBV27	many	TRBD2	TRBJ2-3	CASSPSLFQRGGTDTQYF	TGTGCCAGCAGTCCCTCCCTTTTCCAGCGGGGAGGCACAGATACGCAGTATTTT
TRBV2	many	-	TRBJ1-1	CASSSMGLNTEAFF	TGTGCCAGCAGTTCCATGGGGTTGAACACTGAAGCTTTCTTT
TRBV3-1	many	-	TRBJ2-2	CASSQDSRELFF	TGTGCCAGCAGCCAAGACTCCCGGGAGCTGTTTTTT
TRBV11-2	many	-	TRBJ2-7	CASSIAYEQYF	TGTGCCAGCAGCATCGCCTACGAGCAGTACTTC
TRBV20-1	-	-	TRBJ1-1	CSADIVTEAFF	TGCAGTGCTGACATAGTCACTGAAGCTTTCTTT
TRBV10-3	-	TRBD2	TRBJ2-1	CAISDLAGGQGEQFF	TGTGCCATCAGTGACCTAGCGGGAGGGCAGGGTGAGCAGTTCTTC
TRBV14	many	-	TRBJ1-1	CASSLWEAATEAFF	TGTGCCAGCAGCCTTTGGGAGGCGGCGACTGAAGCTTTCTTT
TRBV3-1	many	-	TRBJ1-2	CASSYLLDSSDYGYTF	TGTGCCAGCAGCTACCTACTGGACAGCTCCGACTATGGCTACACCTTC
TRBV12-3/TRBV12-4	many	-	TRBJ1-4	CASTLGGGSEKLFF	TGTGCCAGCACCCTCGGGGGGGGTAGTGAAAAACTGTTTTTT
TRBV6-1	many	-	TRBJ2-1	CASSPPGKEHNEQFF	TGTGCCAGCAGCCCCCCGGGCAAGGAACACAATGAGCAGTTCTTC
TRBV29-1	few	-	TRBJ2-2	CSVSRTGELFF	TGCAGCGTTTCCCGCACCGGGGAGCTGTTTTTT
TRBV7-2	medium-sized	-	TRBJ2-1	CASSFQAGNEQFF	TGTGCCAGCAGCTTTCAGGCTGGCAACGAGCAGTTCTTC
TRBV28	-	-	TRBJ1-1	CASLLQGKNTEAFF	TGTGCCAGTCTCCTACAGGGAAAGAACACTGAAGCTTTCTTT
TRBV12-3/TRBV12-4	many	-	TRBJ2-7	CASTRAGHAYEQYF	TGTGCCAGCACCCGCGCTGGGCACGCCTACGAGCAGTACTTC
TRBV7-2	-	-	TRBJ1-2	CASSLTKYGYTF	TGTGCCAGCAGCTTAACGAAGTATGGCTACACCTTC
TRBV6-1	many	-	TRBJ1-5	CASSGQGRQPQHF	TGTGCCAGCAGTGGGCAGGGTCGGCAGCCCCAGCATTTT
TRBV6-6	few	-	TRBJ1-6	CASSYSTSSPLHF	TGTGCCAGCAGTTACTCAACATCTTCACCCCTCCACTTT
TRBV18	many	TRBD1	TRBJ2-6	CASSPDRAGANVLTF	TGTGCCAGCTCGCCGGACAGGGCTGGGGCCAACGTCCTGACTTTC
TRBV20-1	many	-	TRBJ2-7	CSASPRQGAVSNEQYF	TGCAGTGCTAGTCCTAGGCAGGGCGCCGTGTCGAACGAGCAGTACTTC
TRBV7-8	many	TRBD1	TRBJ2-7	CASSLALIQGDTYEQYF	TGTGCCAGCAGCTTAGCGCTAATTCAGGGGGACACCTACGAGCAGTACTTC
TRBV5-1	-	-	TRBJ1-1	CASSRDGNTEAFF	TGCGCCAGCAGCCGGGACGGAAACACTGAAGCTTTCTTT
TRBV12-3/TRBV12-4	-	TRBD2	TRBJ2-5	CASSPTSGRVQVGTQYF	TGTGCCAGCAGTCCTACTAGCGGGAGGGTCCAAGTCGGGACCCAGTACTTC
TRBV6-4	many	TRBD1	TRBJ1-2	CASSRTGNYGYTF	TGTGCCAGCTCAAGGACAGGAAACTATGGCTACACCTTC
TRBV5-4	few	TRBD2	TRBJ2-1	CASSFSTLAVNEQFF	TGTGCCAGCAGCTTCTCGACACTAGCGGTAAATGAGCAGTTCTTC
TRBV25-1	few	TRBD2	TRBJ2-3	CASSDPSGRGATDTQYF	TGTGCCAGCAGTGACCCGAGCGGGAGAGGGGCCACAGATACGCAGTATTTT
TRBV3-1	many	-	TRBJ2-5	CASSSLWRGETQYF	TGTGCCAGCAGCAGCCTGTGGCGGGGAGAGACCCAGTACTTC
TRBV6-1	many	-	TRBJ2-7	CASTQRAGVWYF	TGTGCCAGCACCCAAAGGGCAGGGGTTTGGTACTTC
TRBV20-1	many	-	TRBJ2-7	CSIPTETYEQYF	TGCAGTATCCCGACAGAAACATACGAGCAGTACTTC
TRBV7-8	few	-	TRBJ2-7	CASSLWESSYEQYF	TGTGCCAGCAGCTTATGGGAGTCCTCCTACGAGCAGTACTTC
TRBV12-5	many	-	TRBJ1-1	CASGFSVNTEAFF	TGTGCTAGTGGTTTTAGTGTGAACACTGAAGCTTTCTTT
TRBV29-1	few	-	TRBJ2-1	CSVRLRVDEQFF	TGCAGCGTTAGACTGCGGGTCGATGAGCAGTTCTTC
TRBV6-1	many	TRBD1	TRBJ1-5	CASSLTGTGAQPQHF	TGTGCCAGCAGTCTGACCGGGACAGGGGCTCAGCCCCAGCATTTT
TRBV11-2	few	-	TRBJ2-7	CASSVVASGVEQYF	TGTGCCAGCAGCGTCGTGGCGTCGGGGGTCGAGCAGTACTTC
TRBV5-4	many	-	TRBJ2-2	CASSLAASWDTGELFF	TGTGCCAGCAGCTTGGCCGCTAGCTGGGACACCGGGGAGCTGTTTTTT
TRBV9	few	-	TRBJ2-5	CASSVFGATQETQYF	TGTGCCAGCAGCGTCTTCGGAGCAACCCAAGAGACCCAGTACTTC
TRBV21-1	many	-	TRBJ2-1	CASSSRTSGNSYNEQFF	TGTGCCAGCAGCTCGCGGACTAGCGGGAACTCCTACAATGAGCAGTTCTTC
TRBV5-1	few	TRBD2	TRBJ2-1	CASSPAVGTSGITIGFF	TGCGCCAGCAGCCCCGCCGTCGGGACTAGCGGGATTACGATTGGGTTCTTC
TRBV27	many	-	TRBJ1-1	CASSFRGRNTEAFF	TGTGCCAGCAGTTTCAGGGGTCGGAACACTGAAGCTTTCTTT
TRBV5-1	-	-	TRBJ2-6	CASSLEGSSGANVLTF	TGCGCCAGCAGCTTGGAGGGGTCCTCTGGGGCCAACGTCCTGACTTTC
TRBV20-1	-	TRBD1	TRBJ2-1	CSAREGTDNEQFF	TGCAGTGCTAGGGAAGGGACAGACAATGAGCAGTTCTTC
TRBV7-2	-	-	TRBJ1-1	CASSLAAVTEAFF	TGTGCCAGCAGCTTAGCGGCAGTGACGGAAGCTTTCTTT
TRBV7-2	many	TRBD2	TRBJ2-1	CASTPRGGRDEQFF	TGTGCCAGCACCCCCCGGGGGGGCCGCGATGAGCAGTTCTTC
TRBV9	few	-	TRBJ2-6	CASTLNAGANVLTF	TGTGCCAGCACCCTAAACGCTGGGGCCAACGTCCTGACTTTC
TRBV18	few	-	TRBJ1-1	CASSPRPGSGSTEAFF	TGTGCCAGCTCACCTCGCCCAGGGTCAGGGAGCACTGAAGCTTTCTTT
TRBV3-1	many	-	TRBJ1-2	CASSQALDGYTF	TGTGCCAGCAGCCAAGCCCTCGATGGCTACACCTTC
TRBV20-1	many	-	TRBJ1-1	CSASLQISNTEAFF	TGCAGTGCTAGCCTACAGATCAGTAACACTGAAGCTTTCTTT
TRBV7-2	many	TRBD1	TRBJ1-5	CASSPHQGQSQPQHF	TGTGCCAGCAGCCCCCACCAGGGACAGTCCCAGCCCCAGCATTTT
TRBV7-6	many	-	TRBJ1-1	CASSLAVGQKNTEAFF	TGTGCCAGCAGCTTAGCCGTAGGACAGAAAAACACTGAAGCTTTCTTT